This is a list of T cell receptor beta chains from one sample in a study of cytomegalovirus exposure and HLA in healthy donors. The data were produced by immunoSEQ multiplex PCR, yet TCRdb's version contains in-frame clones alone and is incomplete. Among about 83,000 clones listed, 96% were seen once. The sequenced material came from PBMCs. The receptors shown here come from a woman between 18 and 30 years old in good health and CMV-seronegative. Both conserved end residues are part of each CDR3. A D gene is named only where the DNA matches it firmly.

d_call j_call v_call cdr3_aa
TRBD1 TRBJ2-1 TRBV6-4 CASSDSGTENEQFF
. TRBJ2-7 TRBV18 CASSPSLEISAYEQYF
TRBD2 TRBJ2-1 TRBV18 CASSPNSLAGAVAFEQFF
. TRBJ1-4 TRBV1 CTSSQGGDPEKLFF
TRBD1 TRBJ1-2 TRBV25-1 CASNEQETGTYGYTF
. TRBJ1-2 TRBV14 CASSSLELPGINYGYTF
TRBD2 TRBJ2-1 TRBV5-1 CASSFIPGGYNEQFF
. TRBJ2-3 TRBV7-9 CASSLVGGDADTQYF
. TRBJ1-2 TRBV6-1 CASSDVPTANYGYTF
. TRBJ2-4 TRBV6-6 CASSPRWEYRNIQYF
TRBD1 TRBJ2-7 TRBV29-1 CSVRRHLTGQGSGEQYF
TRBD2 TRBJ2-1 TRBV14 CASSQGGGGRSKFF
. TRBJ2-7 TRBV7-9 CASSLAGTFEQYF
. TRBJ2-5 TRBV18 CASSPPGAGETQYF
TRBD2 TRBJ2-2 TRBV5-4 CASKLAGGTGELFF
. TRBJ2-1 TRBV6-5 CASSPSRPYNEQFF
. TRBJ2-2 TRBV9 CASSFGTGGRTGELFF
. TRBJ1-3 TRBV7-2 CASSLGAREMGGNTIYF
TRBD2 TRBJ2-1 TRBV5-1 CASSFPRLAGNEQFF
TRBD1 TRBJ1-2 TRBV19 CASSYRQGGGYTF
TRBD2 TRBJ2-3 TRBV7-8 CASSARSGKYTDTQYF
TRBD1 TRBJ2-3 TRBV15 CATSRGGTGILTDTQYF
TRBD2 TRBJ2-3 TRBV5-1 CASSLAGGITDTQYF
. TRBJ1-2 TRBV19 CASSLDRGWYYGYTF
TRBD2 TRBJ2-1 TRBV5-1 CASSLVLAGEGEQFF
. TRBJ1-2 TRBV6-6 CASRPTGFSYGYTF
TRBD1 TRBJ1-1 TRBV4-1 CASSRGTGANEAFF
TRBD1 TRBJ1-4 TRBV6-5 CASSYRTGPSEKLFF
. TRBJ1-2 TRBV14 CASRRSGGLYGYTF
TRBD1 TRBJ1-2 TRBV30 CAGHPGQGDYGYTF
TRBD1 TRBJ1-1 TRBV2 CASRRQGSTEAFF
. TRBJ1-1 TRBV11-2 CASYTPRRDLGGAFF
TRBD1 TRBJ2-5 TRBV30 CAWSYSGTEETQYF
. TRBJ2-7 TRBV2 CASGLSGPLILDSSYEQYF
. TRBJ2-7 TRBV2 CASSERRADEQYF
TRBD2 TRBJ2-1 TRBV18 CASSPPSGVYNEQFF
TRBD1 TRBJ2-2 TRBV25-1 CASSDRDRGTGELFF
TRBD1 TRBJ1-3 TRBV19 CASSNDRGHRNTIYF
. TRBJ1-5 TRBV28 CASRDGLRQGGSNQPQHF
. TRBJ2-5 TRBV9 CASSVQTGQGNQETQYF
TRBD2 TRBJ2-5 TRBV19 CASSPATSGQETQYF